A single T cell receptor (beta chain) is shown here with its context. This sample is part of a study of blood T cell repertoires in COVID-19. Whole-study context: Italy, Spain and the United States were the sources of the convalescent and acute COVID-19 samples. T cells, B-cell-depleted T cells, or PBMCs provided the cDNA or gDNA that served as material.

Only in-frame clones appear in the TCRdb table, and some are missing; sequencing was by immunoSEQ multiplex PCR. The sample lists 55,000 to 75,000 clones; 85% to 90% were seen once. This TCR derives from a human donor with active COVID-19. The donor label of this sample is uncertain. Sequencing input: peripheral blood.

CDR3 nucleotides: TGTGCCAGCAGCCCTAGCGGTAGCGGGAGGCTCCACGAGCAGTACTTC. Translated: CASSPSGSGRLHEQYF. The V and J genes are TRBV7-8 and TRBJ2-7; 10 bases map to TRBD2. J was trimmed by 5 bases and V by 5 bases; bases with no gene match: 12. Looked up from germline, CDR1 is SGHVS and CDR2 is FQNEAQ. The CDR3 length is 16 residues.